The source of this T cell receptor beta chain is a study of blood T cell repertoires in COVID-19. About the research overall: In each case, the material was cDNA or gDNA derived from T cells, B-cell-depleted T cells, or PBMCs.

Original processing notes: The authors estimated nucleated cell counts from reference gene primer amplification. TCRdb's copy holds only in-frame clones and misses some; the assay was immunoSEQ multiplex PCR. For V, J and clone size, that table is used; D and trimming come from the DNA. The sample lists fewer than 400,000 clones, under 90% occurring once. The CDR3 runs 13 residues. CDR1 LGHNA and CDR2 YSLEER come from the germline V gene. Trimming took off 4 bases at V and 7 bases at J, with 11 bases between the two ends. Individuals drawn from some 25 US areas were about 18 to 95 years old. Grouping used clinical history reported by participants in a survey and questionnaire.

Sample: PBMCs or T cells enriched from blood (not recorded which). The chain couples TRBV4-3 to TRBJ2-1; D is uncertain. This clonotype was obtained from a woman under 40 who had recovered from COVID-19. The CDR3 loop is CASSPLSRNEQFF. The CDR3 DNA is TGCGCCAGCAGCCCGCTAAGCAGGAATGAGCAGTTCTTC.